These 26 T cell receptor beta chains came from one sample sequenced in a study of CD8+CD57+ T cells in acquired aplastic anemia. TCR beta VDJ and CDR3 profiles were obtained from a genomic DNA template. A single record per CDR3 protein comes from TCRdb applying MiXCR to the reads. The top ten clones hold under 4.5% of a sample with around 400,000 distinct CDR3 sequences, under 80% of them seen once. Sample: sorted CD4+, CD8+, or CD8+CD57+ T cells (not recorded which) from PBMCs. These TCRs come from a human donor in good health, serving as a control.

The V and J genes are TRBV5-2 and TRBJ2-1; the table names TRBD2, a call not compared with the DNA. TRBV5-2 has pseudogene status. The CDR3 totals 18 residues. The CDR3 sequence: CASNHVSTGTSGYNEQFF. CDR3 sequence (DNA): TGTGCCAGCAACCATGTATCAACTGGGACTAGCGGATACAATGAGCAGTTCTTC.

The chain combines TRBV20-1 with TRBJ1-1; D is unresolved. This CDR3 spans 13 amino acids. The V end was cut by 6 bases, the J end by 9 bases, with 20 bases between. Germline V gene lookup returns CDR1 DFQATT and CDR2 SNEGSKA (reference sequence). The CDR3 coding sequence is TGCAGTGCGGGAGGCCGACAAGAGACCCAAGCTTTCTTT. This translates into CSAGGRQETQAFF.

A word on this clonotype: The junction and the germline gene differ at one end; a read error may be behind it. This chain joins TRBV5-1 and TRBJ2-3; TRBD1 matches at 7 bases. Germline CDR1 SGHRS, CDR2 YFSETQ. This CDR3 has 11 amino acids. The CDR3 spells CASSLLPDRTF. The CDR3 DNA reads TGCGCCAGCAGCTTGTTACCGGACAGGACTTTT.

Points on this clonotype: One end of the junction fails to match germline, which may point to a read error. J is TRBJ1-2 and V is TRBV10-3; D is perhaps TRBD1 (5 bases). The germline CDR1 and CDR2 sequences are ENHRY and SYGVKD. CDR3 length equals 15 residues. The CDR3: CAISESNRTNYRYTF. For the CDR3, the DNA is TGCGCCATCAGTGAGTCGAACAGGACTAACTATCGCTACACCTTC.

The chain combines TRBV2 with TRBJ1-1; TRBD1 might be the D (5 bases). The CDR3 spans 16 residues. V dropped 5 bases and J dropped 1 base, with 17 bases sitting between them. Germline CDR1 SNHLY, CDR2 FYNNEI. The CDR3 bases are TGTGCCAGCAGTCTGGGGGGGGGGAGCTGGAACACTGAAGCTTTCTTT. It specifies CASSLGGGSWNTEAFF.

On this clonotype itself: Since the CDR3 does not end with the conserved phenylalanine or tryptophan, this likely comes from a read error. The DNA is omitted, as the CDR3 cannot be located on it reliably, and the CDR3 follows TCRdb's listing. The chain links TRBV2 to TRBJ2-5; the D call of TRBD1 is as the table states it, not checked on the DNA. Germline values: CDR1 SNHLY, CDR2 FYNNEI. With termini counted, the CDR3 has 16 amino acids. The CDR3 protein is CASSEDRDRAAFTEQG.

This clonotype was seen at least ten times. The rearrangement joins TRBV5-1 to TRBJ1-2, with TRBD1 matching 7 bases. Germline V gene sequence: CDR1 SGHRS, CDR2 YFSETQ. Losses at the gene ends were 4 bases for V and 3 bases for J; bases not matched to a gene: 9. CDR3 length equals 15 residues. The CDR3 sequence is CASSVPQGEDYGYTF. The CDR3 nucleotides are TGCGCCAGCAGCGTACCTCAGGGGGAGGACTATGGCTACACCTTC.

This rearrangement joins TRBV19 to TRBJ2-3; possible D gene TRBD1, 5 bases. The CDR3 runs 14 residues. The V and J ends lost 5 bases and 1 base respectively, with 10 bases between them. CDR1 LNHDA and CDR2 SQIVND come from the germline V gene (reference sequence). The CDR3 nucleotides are TGTGCCAGTAGTCCCTTAGGGGGCACAGATACGCAGTATTTT. It is translated as CASSPLGGTDTQYF.

The rearrangement links TRBV7-2 to TRBJ2-7; TRBD1 aligns across 7 bases. CDR3 length equals 14 residues. The germline V gene has CDR1 SGHTA and CDR2 FQGNSA. Germline trimming cut 10 bases from V and 5 bases from J; bases unmatched to any gene: 14. CDR3: CAIGQSGTANEQYF. The CDR3 region has the DNA TGTGCCATTGGACAAAGTGGGACAGCCAACGAGCAGTACTTC. Variable domain in full (rest from reference TRBV7-2 and TRBJ2-7): GAGVSQSPSNKVTEKGKDVELRCDPISGHTALYWYRQSLGQGLEFLIYFQGNSAPDKSGLPSDRFSAERTGGSVSTLTIQRTQQEDSAVYLCAIGQSGTANEQYFGPGTRLTVT.

As to this clonotype: A read error may produce the germline difference seen at one junction end. The V gene is TRBV9, the J gene TRBJ2-7; D possibly corresponds to TRBD1 (6 bases). Germline loops: CDR1 SGDLS, CDR2 YYNGEE. This CDR3 has 15 residues. The CDR3 here is CASSVGQTDGYAQYF. The DNA of the CDR3 is TGTGCCAGCAGCGTGGGACAAACGGACGGCTACGCGCAGTACTTC.

This clonotype was seen ten or more times. The CDR3 region has the DNA TGCGCCAGCAAGGTGTCTCTGAACACTGAAGCTTTCTTT. This codes for CASKVSLNTEAFF. The rearrangement uses TRBV5-1 and TRBJ1-1; no clear D gene. Looked up from germline, CDR1 is SGHRS and CDR2 is YFSETQ. CDR3 length: 13 residues. V dropped 6 bases and J dropped 0 bases, with 9 bases sitting between them.

As regards this clonotype: This may be a read error, as it is one base from a much larger clone. The chain has TRBV6-5 and TRBJ1-4; D may be TRBD1 (5 bases). The length of the CDR3 is 14 residues. V was pared by 6 bases and J by 3 bases, with 11 bases between. Looked up from germline, CDR1 is MNHEY and CDR2 is SVGAGI. The CDR3 DNA sequence: TGTGCCAGCAGGGTACGGGGGGCTAATGAAAAACTGTTTTTT. It yields the protein CASRVRGANEKLFF.

The V and J genes are TRBV14 and TRBJ2-5, with TRBD2 matching 8 bases. Looked up from germline, CDR1 is SGHDN and CDR2 is FVKESK. Trimming at V came to 4 bases and at J to 6 bases, leaving 16 bases not matched to a gene. The length of the CDR3 is 17 residues. For the CDR3, the DNA is TGTGCCAGCAGCCTACATGGACTAGCTAGTACAATGAAGACCCAGTACTTC. Translating it yields CASSLHGLASTMKTQYF.

The genes are TRBV7-9 and TRBJ2-7; TRBD1 aligns across 10 bases. Germline V lookup: CDR1 SEHNR, CDR2 FQNEAQ (reference sequence). V trimming: 5 bases; J trimming: 7 bases; junction bases outside the gene matches: 8. This CDR3 region has 14 residues. CDR3 sequence: CASSPGQGNGEQYF. CDR3 bases: TGTGCCAGCAGCCCGGGACAGGGGAATGGAGAGCAGTACTTC.

The chain couples TRBV19 to TRBJ1-1; D ambiguous. Per the germline V gene, CDR1 is LNHDA and CDR2 is SQIVND (reference sequence). The V end was cut by 6 bases, the J end by 6 bases, with 14 bases between. The CDR3 contains 13 residues. The CDR3 region is CASSFGLVAEAFF. CDR3 in DNA: TGTGCCAGTAGCTTTGGGTTAGTGGCTGAAGCTTTCTTT.

V usage is TRBV7-9 and J usage is TRBJ2-1; D perhaps matches TRBD1 (6 bases). The V and J ends lost 6 bases and 4 bases respectively, with 16 bases between them. Germline CDR1 is SEHNR and CDR2 is FQNEAQ (reference sequence). CDR3 size: 15 residues. Here the CDR3 DNA reads TGTGCCAGCAGACCTCGACAGGACATTTACAATGAGCAGTTCTTC. It translates to CASRPRQDIYNEQFF.

Details on this clonotype: Lacking the conserved final phenylalanine or tryptophan, this CDR3 likely reflects a read error. Because the CDR3's place on the DNA is in doubt, the DNA is left out and the CDR3 is given as listed by TCRdb. The chain joins TRBV2 to TRBJ1-5; no check of the table's D call, TRBD1, against the DNA was made. Germline V gives CDR1 SNHLY, CDR2 FYNNEI. The CDR3 totals 15 residues, both ends included. This chain's CDR3 is CASKGQGNKPQHFGD.

The rearrangement joins TRBV7-3 to TRBJ2-7, with 7 positions matching TRBD1. In germline, CDR1 is SGHTA, CDR2 FQGTGA. The junction had 4 bases not matched to a gene; V was cut back by 4 bases and J by 1 base. The CDR3 length is 14 residues. CDR3 sequence (DNA): TGTGCCAGCAGCTCTGGACAGGATTCCTACGAGCAGTACTTC. Protein: CASSSGQDSYEQYF.

V is TRBV6-2 or TRBV6-3 and J is TRBJ2-2; D is possibly TRBD1 or TRBD2 (6 bases each). V was clipped by 5 bases and J by 6 bases, with 16 bases between them. The CDR3 extends over 15 amino acids. Germline values: CDR1 MNHEY, CDR2 SVGEGT. This chain's CDR3 is CASSTSTGAAGELFF. The CDR3 nucleotides read TGTGCCAGCAGTACGTCCACGGGGGCGGCCGGGGAGCTGTTTTTT.

Many counts were recorded for this clonotype. The chain recombines TRBV7-3 with TRBJ2-2, with 8 bases matching TRBD2. CDR3 size: 15 residues. Germline CDR1 and CDR2: SGHTA and FQGTGA. J gave up 5 bases and V 8 bases, and 10 bases lay outside the gene matches. The CDR3: CASGIPGGGTGELFF. CDR3 nucleotides: TGTGCCAGCGGAATCCCTGGCGGGGGGACCGGGGAGCTGTTTTTT.

Of note for this clonotype: This CDR3 fails to terminate in the conserved phenylalanine or tryptophan, so it likely reflects a read error. The DNA is left out, because the CDR3 cannot be placed on it with certainty; the CDR3 is given as TCRdb lists it. This rearrangement joins TRBV7-2 to TRBJ1-2; the D segment call TRBD1 is taken from the table without a DNA check. CDR1 is SGHTA and CDR2 is FQGNSA in the germline V gene. The CDR3 is 13 amino acids long, termini counted. CDR3 residues: CASSVTGGCYYNY.

The rearrangement links TRBV9 to TRBJ2-3, with TRBD1 matching over 7 bases. This CDR3 region has 16 residues. Germline-derived CDR1 and CDR2 are SGDLS and YYNGEE. The trim removed 0 bases at V and 10 bases at J, leaving 14 bases unmatched. The CDR3 nucleotides are TGTGCCAGCAGCGTAGCAGACAGGGTCGTCCCATCACCGCAGTATTTT. As protein: CASSVADRVVPSPQYF.

For this clonotype: The junction and the germline gene differ at one end; a read error may be behind it. CDR3 bases: TGTGCCAGTAGCGTAGCGGGGATCACCGTCTCCCAGCAGTACTTC. Translation gives CASSVAGITVSQQYF. The J gene is TRBJ2-7, the V gene TRBV9; 8 nucleotides line up with TRBD2. The CDR3 totals 15 residues. The germline V gene has CDR1 SGDLS and CDR2 YYNGEE.

This sequence joins TRBV20-1 and TRBJ2-3; D remains unclear. Trimming pared 0 bases from V and 2 bases from J, leaving 15 bases between. This CDR3 has 16 amino acids. Germline CDR1 is DFQATT and CDR2 is SNEGSKA (reference sequence). DNA of the CDR3: TGCAGTGCTAGAGATCAACTGGACGGAATCACAGATACGCAGTATTTT. It yields the protein CSARDQLDGITDTQYF.

The chain couples TRBV5-6 to TRBJ2-7; no firm D call. V lost 1 base to trimming and J lost 0 bases, with 11 bases between them. The CDR3 runs to 15 residues. CDR1 SGHDT and CDR2 YYEEEE come from the germline V gene. The CDR3 DNA sequence: TGTGCCAGCAGCTTGATCCACACTTACTCCTACGAGCAGTACTTC. Its translation: CASSLIHTYSYEQYF.

Many counts were recorded for this clonotype. The chain is built from TRBV5-1 and TRBJ2-7, with D unclear. Germline lookup yields CDR1 SGHRS and CDR2 YFSETQ. V gave up 4 bases and J gave up 0 bases, with 5 bases separating them. The CDR3 is 12 residues long. The CDR3 bases are TGCGCCAGCAGCAGAGACTCCTACGAGCAGTACTTC. The encoded protein is CASSRDSYEQYF.